This T cell receptor (beta chain) was obtained from a study of shared clonotypes between healthy human individuals. The germline V gene has CDR1 MNHEY and CDR2 SMNVEV (reference sequence). The CDR3 is 15 residues long. With V trimmed by 4 bases and J by 4 bases, 6 bases remained unmatched. Terminally differentiated effector memory CD45RA+ cells were left out of the naive CD8 fraction, which was CD45RO-negative and positively selected for CCR7. Produced via immunoSEQ multiplex PCR; TCRdb's table is partial and in-frame only. The data contain approximately 2,200,000 clones, 90% to 95% of them singletons.

The V gene is TRBV27, the J gene TRBJ2-3; 9 positions agree with TRBD2. Sequencing used naive CD8+ T cells from PBMCs. The receptor's source is a man between 18 and 35 years old in good health. Some clones in this sample may be carry-over from other donors' samples. The CDR3 DNA follows: TGTGCCAGCAGTTGGCTAGCGGGGTCCCCAGATACGCAGTATTTT. Amino acids: CASSWLAGSPDTQYF.